This TCR beta chain comes out of a study of blood T cell repertoires in COVID-19. Study-wide background: Sites in the United States, Italy and Spain provided acute and convalescent COVID-19 samples. T cells, B-cell-depleted T cells, or PBMCs provided the cDNA or gDNA that served as material.

Per the study methods: By means of reference gene primer amplification, nucleated cell counts were estimated. Here immunoSEQ multiplex PCR was the method, and the copy in TCRdb shows in-frame clones only, minus some. That table supplies the V and J calls and clone size; D and trimming were determined from the DNA. The sample has over 200,000 clones; more than 90% are singletons. The sequence came from a person aged 18 to 35 with COVID-19, enrolled during active disease. Sequencing input: peripheral blood.

CDR3 amino acids: CAISASGGAGYTF. In nucleotides, the CDR3 is TGTGCCATCAGTGCGTCAGGGGGCGCAGGCTACACCTTC. This chain connects TRBV10-3 to TRBJ1-2; 8 bases align to TRBD1. This CDR3 is 13 amino acids long. V lost 4 bases, J lost 8 bases, and 6 bases stayed unmatched. Germline CDR1 reads ENHRY; CDR2 reads SYGVKD.